Listed below are T cell receptor beta chains from one sample, sequenced in a study of ipilimumab plus nivolumab after autologous stem cell transplantation. The protocol was immunoSEQ multiplex PCR, while the TCRdb copy is restricted to in-frame clones and leaves out a portion. The data contain roughly 16,000 clones, 80% to 85% of them singletons. Sequencing used PBMCs, obtained in a trial of ipilimumab plus nivolumab as post-transplant consolidation. These receptors originate from a male donor with diffuse large B-cell lymphoma. CDR3s include the opening cysteine and the closing phenylalanine or tryptophan. D genes are given only for firm matches. Rows may omit the clone size; those that give it use once, few, many or a size class.

d_call j_call v_call clone_size cdr3_aa cdr3_nt
- TRBJ1-6 TRBV6-5 - CASSPGAAVASPLHF TGTGCCAGCAGTCCCGGGGCAGCGGTGGCTTCACCCCTCCACTTT
TRBD2 TRBJ2-3 TRBV14 - CASSQADLAGGKSSQYF TGTGCCAGCAGCCAAGCGGATCTAGCGGGGGGGAAGAGTTCGCAGTATTTT
- TRBJ1-6 TRBV6-5 - CASSYEAGPLNSPLHF TGTGCCAGCAGTTACGAGGCAGGGCCCTTAAATTCACCCCTCCACTTT
TRBD1 TRBJ2-7 TRBV6-4 - CASSKTGGSSYEQYF TGTGCCAGCAGTAAAACAGGGGGCAGCTCCTACGAGCAGTACTTC
- TRBJ2-7 TRBV28 - CASSYSGGSYEQYF TGTGCCAGCAGTTATTCCGGGGGCTCCTACGAGCAGTACTTC
- TRBJ2-7 TRBV19 - CASSISDSTYEQYF TGTGCCAGTAGTATTTCGGACAGCACCTACGAGCAGTACTTC
TRBD2 TRBJ2-7 TRBV27 few CASSSQGLAGVYEQYF TGTGCCAGCAGTTCGCAAGGACTAGCGGGGGTCTACGAGCAGTACTTC
- TRBJ1-1 TRBV28 - CASSSRTSNTEAFF TGTGCCAGCAGTTCGCGCACTTCGAACACTGAAGCTTTCTTT
- TRBJ1-2 TRBV9 - CASHPTEVFTASGGERYGYTF TGTGCCAGCCACCCTACGGAGGTGTTCACCGCTAGCGGGGGGGAGCGGTATGGCTACACCTTC
- TRBJ2-5 TRBV5-4 once CASSLGPQETQYF TGTGCCAGCAGCTTGGGTCCTCAAGAGACCCAGTACTTC
- TRBJ2-1 TRBV5-6 - CASSLGGWGVNEQFF TGTGCCAGCAGCTTAGGTGGGTGGGGTGTCAATGAGCAGTTCTTC
- TRBJ2-5 TRBV2 - CATQGAEWETQYF TGTGCCACCCAAGGAGCGGAATGGGAGACCCAGTACTTC
TRBD1 TRBJ1-2 TRBV5-1 few CASSLYGTGDLSNYGYTF TGCGCCAGCAGCTTGTATGGGACAGGAGACCTCTCTAACTATGGCTACACCTTC
- TRBJ2-7 TRBV28 - CASSSGPGPTYEQYF TGTGCCAGCTCCTCGGGGCCGGGTCCGACCTACGAGCAGTACTTC
TRBD1 TRBJ1-1 TRBV6-5 once CASSYGTGDFF TGTGCCAGCAGTTACGGGACAGGGGATTTCTTT
TRBD2 TRBJ2-3 TRBV25-1 - CASRAAGDGTDTQYF TGTGCCAGCAGAGCAGCGGGGGACGGCACAGATACGCAGTATTTT
- TRBJ1-1 TRBV5-4 - CASSLRGNTEAFF TGTGCCAGCAGCTTGAGAGGGAATACTGAAGCTTTCTTT
- TRBJ2-7 TRBV18 - CASSIQQGGEQYF TGTGCCAGCTCAATCCAACAGGGAGGCGAGCAGTACTTC
TRBD1 TRBJ1-5 TRBV30 few CAWIAGGRNQPQHF TGTGCCTGGATTGCAGGGGGGCGCAATCAGCCCCAGCATTTT
TRBD2 TRBJ2-7 TRBV5-6 - CASSQPGLARDEQYF TGTGCCAGCAGCCAACCGGGACTAGCGAGAGACGAGCAGTACTTC
- TRBJ2-7 TRBV6-1 - CASRGSDGSNYEQYF TGTGCCAGCAGGGGCTCGGACGGGAGCAACTACGAGCAGTACTTC
TRBD1 TRBJ2-1 TRBV7-9 - CASSQQGQGYNEQFF TGCGCCAGCAGCCAACAGGGACAGGGCTACAATGAGCAGTTCTTC
- TRBJ2-5 TRBV19 - CASSIDSDSWETQYF TGTGCCAGTAGTATAGACTCTGACAGTTGGGAGACCCAGTACTTC
- TRBJ2-7 TRBV5-6 few CASSLLDEQYF TGTGCCAGCAGCTTGCTAGACGAGCAGTACTTC
- TRBJ2-1 TRBV29-1 - CSVEEDSPTFF TGCAGCGTTGAGGAAGACTCCCCAACGTTCTTC
- TRBJ2-3 TRBV28 - CASSYGNTDTQYF TGTGCCAGCAGTTATGGGAACACAGATACGCAGTATTTT
- TRBJ2-3 TRBV18 - CASSPAGTSTDTQYF TGTGCCAGCTCACCAGCGGGGACTAGCACAGATACGCAGTATTTT
- TRBJ2-1 TRBV25-1 - CASSPSHNEQFF TGTGCCAGCAGCCCAAGCCACAATGAGCAGTTCTTC
- TRBJ1-2 TRBV7-2 few CASNPDGPPVDGYTF TGTGCCAGCAACCCAGACGGTCCTCCGGTGGATGGCTACACCTTC
TRBD1 TRBJ1-6 TRBV27 once CASSRDREVYSYNSPLHF TGTGCCAGCAGCCGGGACAGGGAGGTATACTCCTATAATTCACCCCTCCACTTT
TRBD1 TRBJ1-2 TRBV5-6 - CASSSRTGLGANYGYTF TGTGCCAGCAGCTCTCGGACAGGGTTGGGGGCCAACTATGGCTACACCTTC
- TRBJ2-2 TRBV30 - CAWSRQTNAGELFF TGTGCCTGGAGTAGACAGACGAACGCCGGGGAGCTGTTTTTT
- TRBJ2-7 TRBV6-6 few CASSTTVEQYF TGTGCCAGCAGTACGACGGTTGAGCAGTACTTC
- TRBJ1-1 TRBV6-5 once CASSYVGDRIFTEAFF TGTGCCAGCAGTTACGTCGGGGATCGAATCTTCACTGAAGCTTTCTTT
TRBD1 TRBJ1-4 TRBV7-9 - CASSLGQGDEKLFF TGTGCCAGCAGCTTAGGCCAGGGGGATGAAAAACTGTTTTTT
- TRBJ2-2 TRBV7-2 - CASSLLLSTGELFF TGTGCCAGCAGCTTGTTACTATCCACCGGGGAGCTGTTTTTT
- TRBJ1-6 TRBV5-1 medium-sized CASSLSRMNSPLHF TGCGCCAGCAGCTTGTCCAGGATGAATTCACCCCTCCACTTT
- TRBJ1-3 TRBV18 - CASSPLPGRSGNTIYF TGTGCCAGCTCACCACTCCCGGGGCGGTCTGGAAACACCATATATTTT
- TRBJ1-3 TRBV7-9 - CASSLWAAPGNTIYF TGTGCCAGCAGCTTATGGGCAGCCCCAGGAAACACCATATATTTT
- TRBJ2-2 TRBV19 - CASSSRLVTGELFF TGTGCCAGTAGTAGTCGACTTGTCACCGGGGAGCTGTTTTTT
TRBD2 TRBJ2-1 TRBV7-9 - CASSPRRGSYNEQFF TGTGCCAGCAGCCCCAGGCGGGGGTCCTACAATGAGCAGTTCTTC
TRBD1 TRBJ2-7 TRBV10-3 - CAISARDRGLEQYF TGTGCCATCAGTGCCCGGGACAGGGGGCTTGAGCAGTACTTC
- TRBJ1-2 TRBV7-8 - CASSLGREPFRGYTF TGTGCCAGCAGCTTGGGCCGGGAGCCCTTTCGCGGCTACACCTTC
- TRBJ1-3 TRBV7-9 - CASSLTASSGNTIYF TGTGCCAGCAGCTTGACAGCTTCCTCTGGAAACACCATATATTTT
TRBD1 TRBJ2-1 TRBV6-5 - CASSTGTGHNEQFF TGTGCCAGCAGTACCGGGACAGGGCACAATGAGCAGTTCTTC
- TRBJ2-7 TRBV5-8 - CASSLGVYEQYF TGTGCCAGCAGTCTCGGTGTCTACGAGCAGTACTTC
- TRBJ1-1 TRBV7-9 - CASSQDWGTEAFF TGTGCCAGCAGCCAGGACTGGGGAACTGAAGCTTTCTTT
- TRBJ2-1 TRBV11-2 - CASRLRTDPYNEQFF TGTGCCAGCAGACTCCGTACAGACCCCTACAATGAGCAGTTCTTC
- TRBJ1-3 TRBV4-3 few CASSQDPSGAGNTIYF TGCGCCAGCAGCCAAGATCCCTCGGGGGCTGGAAACACCATATATTTT
- TRBJ1-1 TRBV19 once CASSITGLNTEAFF TGTGCCAGTAGTATTACAGGGTTGAACACTGAAGCTTTCTTT
- TRBJ1-2 TRBV6-6 - CASSFGYGYTF TGTGCCAGCAGTTTTGGTTATGGCTACACCTTC
- TRBJ2-7 TRBV21-1 - CASSLDRVHEQYF TGTGCCAGCAGCCTCGACAGGGTCCACGAGCAGTACTTC
- TRBJ2-3 TRBV19 - CASGWGEYTDTQYF TGTGCCAGTGGCTGGGGGGAGTACACAGATACGCAGTATTTT
TRBD1 TRBJ2-7 TRBV7-2 few CASSFGQGVVYF TGTGCCAGCAGCTTTGGACAGGGGGTCGTGTACTTC
TRBD1 TRBJ2-7 TRBV7-2 - CASSFDRAPVYEQYF TGTGCCAGCAGCTTCGACAGGGCCCCCGTCTACGAGCAGTACTTC
TRBD1 TRBJ2-2 TRBV7-6 - CASSPTGANTGELFF TGTGCCAGCAGCCCGACAGGGGCGAACACCGGGGAGCTGTTTTTT
TRBD1 TRBJ2-7 TRBV4-3 - CASSQDGPGGEQYF TGCGCCAGCAGCCAAGATGGGCCAGGGGGCGAGCAGTACTTC
- TRBJ2-2 TRBV14 - CASSQEFHSRVTGELFF TGTGCCAGCAGCCAAGAGTTTCATTCCAGGGTTACCGGGGAGCTGTTTTTT